These 30 T cell receptor beta chains were sequenced from one sample in a study of chemoradiotherapy in HPV16-positive cancers. This table comes from immunoSEQ multiplex PCR, and its TCRdb copy is limited to in-frame clones, with some not included. The sample holds about 24,000 clones, roughly 90% seen once. The source was blood, collected from a patient who underwent chemoradiotherapy. Every receptor here comes from a human donor with HPV-associated anogenital cancer.

The genes are TRBV7-9 and TRBJ2-3, with 8 bases that match TRBD1. The CDR3 is made up of 16 amino acids. J was trimmed by 1 base and V by 5 bases; bases with no gene match: 8. Germline values: CDR1 SEHNR, CDR2 FQNEAQ (reference sequence). The CDR3 sequence is CASSPTPGQGTDTQYF. CDR3 nucleotides: TGTGCCAGCAGCCCCACCCCGGGACAGGGCACAGATACGCAGTATTTT.

The chain couples TRBV5-8 to TRBJ2-7; tentatively, D is TRBD2 (6 bases). V was shortened by 0 bases and J by 6 bases, with 7 bases between the two germline ends. The CDR3 sequence is 12 residues long. Germline V gene sequence: CDR1 SGHTS, CDR2 YDEGEE. CDR3 DNA sequence: TGTGCCAGCAGCTTGGCCGGGGGCGAGCAGTACTTC. It is translated as CASSLAGGEQYF.

The count of this clone is one. The chain is built from TRBV4-1 and TRBJ1-4, with 10 bases aligning to TRBD1. Germline-derived CDR1 and CDR2 are MGHRA and YSYEKL. There are 15 residues in the CDR3. The junction had 2 bases not matched to a gene; V was cut back by 0 bases and J by 7 bases. CDR3 region: CASSQDRDRGEKLFF. Here the CDR3 DNA reads TGCGCCAGCAGCCAAGATCGGGACAGGGGTGAAAAACTGTTTTTT.

V usage is TRBV2 and J usage is TRBJ1-2; D remains unclear. V lost 2 bases and J 4 bases, leaving 5 bases between the germline ends. CDR1 is SNHLY and CDR2 is FYNNEI in the germline V gene. The CDR3 spans 12 residues. CDR3 sequence reads: CASSETSYGYTF. The CDR3 bases are TGTGCCAGCAGTGAAACATCCTATGGCTACACCTTC.

This chain joins TRBV7-8 and TRBJ1-1; D is uncertain. In germline, CDR1 is SGHVS, CDR2 FQNEAQ. The CDR3 is made up of 14 amino acids. V was pared by 1 base and J by 0 bases, with 6 bases between. The CDR3 loop is CASSLGVMNTEAFF. CDR3 nucleotides: TGTGCCAGCAGCTTAGGGGTCATGAACACTGAAGCTTTCTTT.

This sequence joins TRBV7-2 and TRBJ1-5, with 8 nucleotides matching TRBD1. CDR3 length equals 15 residues. Germline V gene data show CDR1 as SGHTA and CDR2 as FQGNSA. The V segment lost 5 bases and the J segment 6 bases; nucleotides outside the gene matches: 9. CDR3 DNA: TGTGCCAGCAGCCCTACTCCAGGGGGCAGTCAGCCCCAGCATTTT. It yields the protein CASSPTPGGSQPQHF.

The J gene is TRBJ2-7, the V gene TRBV7-2, with D tentatively TRBD1 (6 bases). There are 13 residues in the CDR3. In germline, CDR1 is SGHTA, CDR2 FQGNSA. V gave up 5 bases and J gave up 6 bases, with 14 bases separating them. The CDR3 coding sequence is TGTGCCAGCAGCCCCCGGCAGGGGTTCGAGCAGTACTTC. This sequence encodes CASSPRQGFEQYF.

The J gene is TRBJ2-1, the V gene TRBV11-2; 10 bases line up with TRBD2. The CDR3 length is 16 residues. Germline V gene sequence: CDR1 SGHAT, CDR2 FQNNGV. V trimming: 5 bases; J trimming: 3 bases; junction bases outside the gene matches: 7. The CDR3 here is CASSRTSGVIYNEQFF. The CDR3, as DNA: TGTGCCAGCAGCAGAACTAGCGGGGTGATCTACAATGAGCAGTTCTTC.

V is TRBV2 and J is TRBJ2-6; 7 bases align to TRBD1. J was trimmed by 2 bases and V by 7 bases; bases with no gene match: 5. Germline V gene lookup returns CDR1 SNHLY and CDR2 FYNNEI. CDR3 size: 15 residues. CDR3 DNA: TGTGCCAGCACGCCAGGGGGAGCTGGGGCCAACGTCCTGACTTTC. Translation: CASTPGGAGANVLTF.

V usage is TRBV19 and J usage is TRBJ2-7; 9 bases map to TRBD1. Unmatched junction bases numbered 7, after V lost 6 bases and J lost 1 base. From germline, CDR1 is LNHDA and CDR2 SQIVND (reference sequence). The CDR3 is 15 residues long. The CDR3 here is CASSREGQGSYEQYF. The DNA for the CDR3 is TGTGCCAGTAGCCGAGAGGGACAGGGATCCTACGAGCAGTACTTC. The variable domain in full, completed from reference TRBV19 and TRBJ2-7, reads DGGITQSPKYLFRKEGQNVTLSCEQNLNHDAMYWYRQDPGQGLRLIYYSQIVNDFQKGDIAEGYSVSREKKESFPLTVTSAQKNPTAFYLCASSREGQGSYEQYFGPGTRLTVT.

This clone was picked up one time. This chain links TRBV29-1 with TRBJ2-1; TRBD2 aligns across 13 bases. CDR1 and CDR2 (germline): SQVTM, ANQGSEA. The CDR3 has 16 residues. The trim removed 1 base at V and 6 bases at J, leaving 6 bases unmatched. The CDR3 DNA reads TGCAGCGTTGAAGGCCTACTAGCGGGAGGGCCCAATGAGCAGTTCTTC. This translates into CSVEGLLAGGPNEQFF.

This clone was recorded only once. Here the CDR3 reads CASKDSLSYEQYF. CDR3 nucleotide sequence: TGTGCCAGCAAGGACAGCCTTTCTTACGAGCAGTACTTC. The chain combines TRBV6-6 with TRBJ2-7; maybe TRBD1 (6 bases). The germline V and J ends were trimmed by 7 bases and 4 bases, with 14 bases remaining between them. Germline CDR1 reads MNHNY; CDR2 reads SVGAGI (reference sequence). CDR3 length: 13 residues.

The V call is TRBV19, the J call TRBJ2-6; possible D gene TRBD1, 5 bases. V lost 5 bases to trimming and J lost 9 bases, with 14 bases between them. The V gene's germline CDR1 is LNHDA and CDR2 SQIVND (reference sequence). The CDR3 runs 14 residues. The CDR3 nucleotides read TGTGCCAGTAGTGTAAGCAGGGTTGGCAACGTCCTGACTTTC. Translating gives CASSVSRVGNVLTF.

The CDR3 nucleotides read TGTGCTAGTGGTTTGTGGGACAGCCAAGAGACCCAGTACTTC. Protein: CASGLWDSQETQYF. The rearrangement joins TRBV12-5 to TRBJ2-5, with 7 nucleotides matching TRBD1. This CDR3 has 14 amino acids. CDR1 LGHNT and CDR2 FRNRAP come from the germline V gene. V dropped 2 bases and J dropped 1; count of bases not matched to a gene: 1.

Here the CDR3 reads CASSLGYGYTF. The DNA of the CDR3 is TGCGCCAGCAGCTTGGGGTATGGCTACACCTTC. The rearrangement links TRBV5-1 to TRBJ1-2; D is uncertain. Trimming shortened V by 0 bases and J by 5 bases, and 2 bases separated the two germline ends. The germline CDR1 and CDR2 sequences are SGHRS and YFSETQ. The CDR3 has 11 residues.

The chain combines TRBV9 with TRBJ1-6; no firm D call. Deletions cut 0 bases from V and 10 bases from J, with 17 bases between. Germline CDR1 is SGDLS and CDR2 is YYNGEE. This CDR3 spans 16 amino acids. The CDR3 is CASSVGRAAFRSPLHF. In nucleotides, the CDR3 is TGTGCCAGCAGCGTAGGGAGGGCGGCCTTTAGATCACCCCTCCACTTT.

This chain joins TRBV11-3 and TRBJ2-3; 11 nucleotides agree with TRBD2. This CDR3 comprises 16 residues. The V gene's germline CDR1 is SGHNT and CDR2 YENEEA. V was pared by 5 bases and J by 4 bases, with 8 bases of the junction left unmatched. The CDR3 region is CASSPGTSGSADTQYF. The CDR3 bases are TGTGCCAGCAGCCCCGGGACTAGCGGTAGCGCAGATACGCAGTATTTT.

The V and J genes are TRBV7-8 and TRBJ1-2, with 12 bases that match TRBD1. Looked up from germline, CDR1 is SGHVS and CDR2 is FQNEAQ. V was pared by 4 bases and J by 8 bases, with 8 bases of the junction left unmatched. There are 15 residues in the CDR3. The CDR3 reads CASSYRDRGLGGYTF. CDR3 nucleotide sequence: TGTGCCAGCAGCTACCGGGACAGGGGGCTTGGCGGCTACACCTTC.

The rearrangement joins TRBV9 to TRBJ1-5; possibly TRBD1 for D (6 bases). The CDR3 runs to 13 residues. V gave up 4 bases and J gave up 6 bases, with 11 bases separating them. Germline CDR1 SGDLS, CDR2 YYNGEE. CDR3 in amino acids: CASSPEGGQPQHF. CDR3 nucleotide sequence: TGTGCCAGCAGCCCGGAGGGGGGTCAGCCCCAGCATTTT.

The J gene is TRBJ2-4, the V gene TRBV2, with TRBD2 as a possible D gene (5 bases). Germline V gene sequence: CDR1 SNHLY, CDR2 FYNNEI. V was shortened by 4 bases and J by 0 bases, with 10 bases between the two germline ends. The CDR3 loop spans 15 amino acids. CDR3 protein: CASSVEGLAKNIQYF. DNA of the CDR3: TGTGCCAGCAGTGTAGAGGGCCTAGCCAAAAACATTCAGTACTTC.

This clone was picked up one time. The CDR3 region is CAWSPRPWDSRSNTEAFF. The CDR3 DNA sequence: TGTGCCTGGAGTCCTAGGCCCTGGGACAGCCGCTCGAACACTGAAGCTTTCTTT. The V call is TRBV30, the J call TRBJ1-1; 7 positions agree with TRBD1. From germline, CDR1 is GTSNPN and CDR2 SVGIG (reference sequence). The CDR3 contains 18 residues. V was clipped by 2 bases and J by 1 base; unmatched bases: 16.

The rearrangement uses TRBV4-1 and TRBJ2-3; no clear D. This CDR3 comprises 16 residues. CDR1 and CDR2 from the germline V gene are MGHRA and YSYEKL. The V end was cut by 0 bases, the J end by 5 bases, with 15 bases between. For the CDR3, the DNA is TGCGCCAGCAGCCAAGAGAGGACGCAAACCGGAGATACGCAGTATTTT. It specifies CASSQERTQTGDTQYF.

This clone was detected only once. The chain uses TRBV18 and TRBJ2-3; D ambiguous. Trimming shortened V by 1 base and J by 0 bases, and 17 bases separated the two germline ends. The CDR3 covers 18 residues. Germline CDR1 is KGHSH and CDR2 is LQKENI. The CDR3 spells CASSPQPLAARSTDTQYF. The CDR3 region has the DNA TGTGCCAGCTCACCACAACCGCTCGCAGCCCGTAGCACAGATACGCAGTATTTT.

This chain uses TRBV9 with TRBJ2-7, with TRBD1 as a possible D gene (5 bases). CDR1 and CDR2 from the germline V gene are SGDLS and YYNGEE. The germline V and J ends were trimmed by 0 bases and 4 bases, with 11 bases remaining between them. The CDR3 has 14 residues. CDR3 amino acids: CASSVAQATYEQYF. The CDR3 region has the DNA TGTGCCAGCAGCGTAGCACAGGCCACTTACGAGCAGTACTTC.

This clone was seen a single time. The chain carries TRBV5-6 and TRBJ1-2; D ambiguous. Germline lookup yields CDR1 SGHDT and CDR2 YYEEEE. The CDR3 has 13 residues. Trimming stripped 0 bases from V and 4 bases from J, with 7 bases between. The CDR3 is CASSLEPPYGYTF. The DNA for the CDR3 is TGTGCCAGCAGCTTGGAACCTCCCTATGGCTACACCTTC.

The chain couples TRBV19 to TRBJ2-1; D ambiguous. The CDR3 covers 11 residues. CDR1 is LNHDA, CDR2 SQIVND, per germline (reference sequence). Trimming pared 5 bases from V and 8 bases from J, leaving 7 bases between. For the CDR3, the DNA is TGTGCCAGTAGTCAGTGGGATGAGCAGTTCTTC. As protein: CASSQWDEQFF.

The V gene is TRBV18, the J gene TRBJ2-5, with a tentative D call TRBD1 (5 bases). The CDR3 has 16 residues. Between the trimmed V and J ends, which lost 3 bases and 2 bases, there was a span of 16 bases. From germline, CDR1 is KGHSH and CDR2 LQKENI. CDR3 in DNA: TGTGCCAGCTCACCCGCGACAGTCGTCCGACAAGAGACCCAGTACTTC. It yields the protein CASSPATVVRQETQYF. Drawing the rest from reference TRBV18 and TRBJ2-5, the complete variable domain is NAGVMQNPRHLVRRRGQEARLRCSPMKGHSHVYWYRQLPEEGLKFMVYLQKENIIDESGMPKERFSAEFPKEGPSILRIQQVVRGDSAAYFCASSPATVVRQETQYFGPGTRLLVL.

In this sample, this clone turned up once. The chain joins TRBV5-4 to TRBJ2-5, with 7 bases fitting TRBD2. Germline-derived CDR1 and CDR2 are SGHNT and YYREEE (reference sequence). The V gene end was trimmed by 2 bases and the J gene end by 4 bases; junction bases not matched to a gene: 8. This CDR3 spans 15 amino acids. The CDR3 loop reads CASSFLSGGGETQYF. The CDR3 region has the DNA TGTGCCAGCAGCTTCTTATCGGGGGGAGGAGAGACCCAGTACTTC.

The CDR3 here is CATSRAPDRKEKLFF. The CDR3 DNA follows: TGTGCCACCAGCAGAGCCCCTGACAGAAAGGAAAAACTGTTTTTT. V usage is TRBV15 and J usage is TRBJ1-4; D perhaps matches TRBD1 (5 bases). Germline values: CDR1 LNHNV, CDR2 YYDKDF (reference sequence). Trimming shortened V by 1 base and J by 8 bases, and 14 bases separated the two germline ends. The length of the CDR3 is 15 residues.

This chain links TRBV25-1 with TRBJ2-7; D ambiguous. The germline CDR1 and CDR2 sequences are MGHDK and SYGVNS. V was trimmed by 8 bases and J by 2 bases, leaving 16 bases between them. The CDR3 has 14 amino acids. The CDR3 DNA reads TGTGCCAGCTCCACTTCCCTTGAAGCCTACGAGCAGTACTTC. Translated, it gives CASSTSLEAYEQYF.